A single sample gave rise to the 19 T cell receptor beta chains below, sequenced in a study of identical twins. TCRdb re-derived calls from the 5' RACE reads in MiXCR, one entry per CDR3 protein. This repertoire shows roughly 570,000 distinct CDR3 sequences, around 9.6% found once; its top ten account for around 3%. These sequences were also reported in another study, on yellow fever vaccine responses in identical twins.

Sequenced material: PBMCs. Every receptor here comes from a woman younger than 30 in good health.

This clonotype has a count of ten or more. This chain uses TRBV9 with TRBJ1-5; 10 nucleotides line up with TRBD1. Germline CDR1 is SGDLS and CDR2 is YYNGEE. The CDR3 contains 15 residues. V gave up 4 bases and J gave up 7 bases; unmatched junction bases: 8. Here the CDR3 DNA reads TGTGCCAGCAGCCCCGGGTGGACAGGGGGGCAGCCCCAGCATTTT. It is translated as CASSPGWTGGQPQHF.

The table lists this clonotype with many counts. The chain employs TRBV6-1 and TRBJ2-3, with D tentatively TRBD1 (6 bases). Trimming took 6 bases from V and 5 from J, leaving 12 bases between them. The CDR3 sequence is 13 residues long. CDR1 and CDR2 from the germline V gene are MNHNS and SASEGT. CDR3 loop: CASSQRGRDTQYF. Written as DNA, the CDR3 is TGTGCCAGCAGCCAAAGGGGGAGAGATACGCAGTATTTT.

This clonotype was seen repeatedly, ten times or more. This rearrangement joins TRBV7-9 to TRBJ2-1, with 8 positions matching TRBD2. The CDR3 totals 16 residues. V lost 4 bases, J lost 6 bases, and 11 bases stayed unmatched. The germline V gene encodes CDR1 SEHNR and CDR2 FQNEAQ (reference sequence). The CDR3 here is CASSSKNGTRVNEQFF. The CDR3, as DNA: TGTGCCAGCAGCTCCAAGAACGGGACTAGAGTCAATGAGCAGTTCTTC.

The chain joins TRBV20-1 to TRBJ2-7, with no clear D. V was cut by 3 bases and J by 2 bases, with 14 bases left in between. This CDR3 comprises 14 residues. The germline gives CDR1 DFQATT, CDR2 SNEGSKA (reference sequence). The CDR3 protein is CSASIRTYTYEQYF. The CDR3 nucleotides are TGCAGTGCTAGCATCCGGACGTACACCTACGAGCAGTACTTC.

V usage is TRBV4-3 and J usage is TRBJ2-3; no clear D. The CDR3 sequence is 14 residues long. Germline loops: CDR1 LGHNA, CDR2 YSLEER. V was shortened by 0 bases and J by 5 bases, with 9 bases between the two germline ends. The CDR3 bases are TGCGCCAGCAGCCAAGAGGCTACCCTAGATACGCAGTATTTT. It codes for CASSQEATLDTQYF.

This clonotype came up a few times. V gene TRBV6-2 or TRBV6-3 combines with J gene TRBJ2-1; 16 bases agree with TRBD2. J gave up 0 bases and V 11 bases, and 16 bases lay outside the gene matches. Per the germline V gene, CDR1 is MNHEY and CDR2 is SVGEGT. This CDR3 has 20 amino acids. The CDR3 here is CAGLFSGTSGRGNSYNEQFF. The CDR3 DNA reads as TGTGCCGGTCTCTTCTCGGGGACTAGCGGGAGGGGGAACTCCTACAATGAGCAGTTCTTC.

The V gene is TRBV20-1, the J gene TRBJ2-7; D might be TRBD1 or TRBD2, each matching 7 bases. CDR1 is DFQATT and CDR2 is SNEGSKA in the germline V gene (reference sequence). This CDR3 is 13 amino acids long. V dropped 5 bases and J dropped 4 bases, with 15 bases sitting between them. CDR3 bases: TGCAGTGCTCCAGGGGAGGGACAGTACGAGCAGTACTTC. Residues: CSAPGEGQYEQYF.

This clonotype was detected many times. The chain links TRBV7-2 to TRBJ1-2; TRBD1 matches 7 bases. The CDR3 covers 14 residues. Germline-derived CDR1 and CDR2 are SGHTA and FQGNSA. The V gene end was trimmed by 6 bases and the J gene end by 2 bases; junction bases not matched to a gene: 6. Here the CDR3 DNA reads TGTGCCAGCAGACCACAGGGGAGCAACTATGGCTACACCTTC. As protein: CASRPQGSNYGYTF.

This clonotype came up a few times. The V call is TRBV20-1, the J call TRBJ2-7, with 9 bases fitting TRBD2. Germline V gene sequence: CDR1 DFQATT, CDR2 SNEGSKA (reference sequence). The CDR3 sequence is 15 residues long. The V gene end was trimmed by 0 bases and the J gene end by 2 bases; junction bases not matched to a gene: 5. CDR3 DNA sequence: TGCAGTGCTAGAGATCTGGCTAGCGGGGCCTACGAGCAGTACTTC. Translation gives CSARDLASGAYEQYF.

This clonotype was counted many times. The chain is built from TRBV28 and TRBJ2-1; D gene unclear. V was clipped by 5 bases and J by 4 bases, with 21 bases between them. There are 17 residues in the CDR3. The germline V gene encodes CDR1 MDHEN and CDR2 SYDVKM. DNA of the CDR3: TGTGCCAGCAGTCTCCAACCCACCATGGTAGGATACAATGAGCAGTTCTTC. Its protein is CASSLQPTMVGYNEQFF.

This chain joins TRBV20-1 and TRBJ2-1; TRBD2 matches 7 bases. CDR1 and CDR2 (germline): DFQATT, SNEGSKA (reference sequence). Unmatched junction bases numbered 18, after V lost 5 bases and J lost 8 bases. The CDR3 loop spans 16 amino acids. The CDR3 DNA is TGCAGTGCTTACAGCCTAGCGGAGACGATTAGGGATGAGCAGTTCTTC. Protein sequence: CSAYSLAETIRDEQFF.

The chain recombines TRBV6-1 with TRBJ2-7; 8 nucleotides line up with TRBD1. The V and J ends lost 6 bases and 0 bases, in that order; junction bases with no gene match: 7. The CDR3 totals 15 residues. The V gene's germline CDR1 is MNHNS and CDR2 SASEGT. The CDR3 protein is CASRTGQGYSYEQYF. Here the CDR3 DNA reads TGTGCCAGCAGAACAGGACAGGGATACTCCTACGAGCAGTACTTC.

This clonotype was detected many times. V is TRBV28 and J is TRBJ2-1, with unresolved D. CDR3 size: 15 residues. CDR1 is MDHEN and CDR2 is SYDVKM in the germline V gene. V lost 3 bases and J 7 bases, leaving 16 bases between the germline ends. CDR3 sequence reads: CASSLKAAGRNEQFF. CDR3 nucleotide sequence: TGTGCCAGCAGTTTGAAGGCTGCTGGTAGGAATGAGCAGTTCTTC.

This chain uses TRBV29-1 with TRBJ2-1; 7 nucleotides match TRBD1. V shed 6 bases, J shed 1 base, and the junction held 3 bases outside the gene matches. Germline V gives CDR1 SQVTM, CDR2 ANQGSEA. The CDR3 covers 13 residues. The CDR3 loop is CSVPGQSYNEQFF. The CDR3 coding sequence is TGCAGCGTCCCGGGACAGTCCTACAATGAGCAGTTCTTC.

The chain recombines TRBV6-1 with TRBJ2-5, with D unresolved. V lost 7 bases and J lost 5, with 11 bases in between. The CDR3 has 12 amino acids. From germline, CDR1 is MNHNS and CDR2 SASEGT. Here the CDR3 reads CASIAGPETQYF. The CDR3 bases are TGTGCCAGCATAGCAGGTCCGGAGACCCAGTACTTC.

There are many counts of this clonotype. The J gene is TRBJ2-1, the V gene TRBV29-1; 9 bases fit TRBD2. The ends lost 6 bases at V and 7 bases at J; junction bases unmatched: 10. This CDR3 contains 14 residues. The V gene's germline CDR1 is SQVTM and CDR2 ANQGSEA. The CDR3 sequence is CSVAGGAVMNEQFF. The CDR3 DNA follows: TGCAGCGTCGCGGGGGGGGCCGTTATGAATGAGCAGTTCTTC.

The rearrangement joins TRBV29-1 to TRBJ2-3, with 7 bases aligning to TRBD2. The J segment lost 0 bases and the V segment lost 4 bases, leaving 4 bases of the junction unmatched. CDR3 length: 14 amino acids. CDR1 is SQVTM, CDR2 ANQGSEA, per germline. The CDR3 nucleotides are TGCAGCGTTGGCGGGGGAGCTAGCACAGATACGCAGTATTTT. Residues: CSVGGGASTDTQYF.

This clonotype was observed at least ten times. The chain combines TRBV6-2 or TRBV6-3 with TRBJ2-2; D tentatively fits TRBD1 or TRBD2 (6 bases each). Germline V gene sequence: CDR1 MNHEY, CDR2 SVGEGT. V gave up 10 bases and J gave up 0 bases, with 15 bases separating them. The CDR3 has 15 amino acids. The chain's CDR3 is CAIQGGTSNTGELFF. The CDR3 DNA follows: TGTGCCATCCAAGGGGGGACTTCGAACACCGGGGAGCTGTTTTTT.

This clonotype was picked up many times. This chain connects TRBV29-1 to TRBJ1-1; D may be TRBD1 (5 bases). Germline loops: CDR1 SQVTM, CDR2 ANQGSEA. V lost 3 bases and J 5 bases, leaving 13 bases between the germline ends. The length of the CDR3 is 13 residues. The CDR3 protein is CSVEAGGVTEAFF. The CDR3 coding sequence is TGCAGCGTTGAGGCGGGAGGGGTTACTGAAGCTTTCTTT.